This T cell receptor (beta chain) is from a study of T-cell memory formation after mild COVID-19. The CDR3 has 14 residues. V was clipped by 5 bases and J by 5 bases; unmatched bases: 6. TCRdb used MiXCR to reprocess the 5' RACE reads, holding one entry per CDR3 protein. The sample has about 310,000 distinct CDR3 sequences, approximately 19% seen once; the top ten hold approximately 21%. Material for sequencing was PBMCs or a T cell subset sorted from them (not recorded which). The chain is built from TRBV12-3 or TRBV12-4 and TRBJ1-5, with 7 bases that match TRBD1. The TCR comes from a man younger than 35 who had mild COVID-19 (a few samples of this study predate the infection). Cell type and time point are not known. DNA for the CDR3: TGTGCCAGCAGTCACCGGGACAGATATCAGCCCCAGCATTTT. Translating it yields CASSHRDRYQPQHF.